The clone carrying this T cell receptor (beta chain) was observed at least ten times. Its antigen is unidentified. These data originate in a study of shared clonotypes between healthy human individuals. Germline lookup yields CDR1 SNHLY and CDR2 FYNNEI. V dropped 4 bases and J dropped 2 bases, with 20 bases sitting between them. The CDR3 contains 17 residues. The authors loaded 150 to 250 ng DNA, 25,000 to 30,000 T cell genomes, into sorted-subset replicate PCRs. The assay was immunoSEQ multiplex PCR, and TCRdb's table has in-frame clones only and misses some. The sample holds about 1 million clones; 60% to 80% are singletons and the top ten take roughly 1.5%. Whole-study findings and limits: Non-shared clonotypes had lower generation probabilities than clonotypes shared by all four sorted-subset donors.

The receptor comes from a man aged 18 to 29 in good health. This chain joins TRBV2 and TRBJ2-5; perhaps D is TRBD1 or TRBD2 (5 bases each). Sequencing used memory CD4+ T cells sorted from blood. Described subset: CD45RA-negative fraction. This CDR3 is CASSVSPPGRSQETQYF. In nucleotides, the CDR3 is TGTGCCAGCAGTGTATCGCCCCCGGGACGAAGTCAAGAGACCCAGTACTTC.